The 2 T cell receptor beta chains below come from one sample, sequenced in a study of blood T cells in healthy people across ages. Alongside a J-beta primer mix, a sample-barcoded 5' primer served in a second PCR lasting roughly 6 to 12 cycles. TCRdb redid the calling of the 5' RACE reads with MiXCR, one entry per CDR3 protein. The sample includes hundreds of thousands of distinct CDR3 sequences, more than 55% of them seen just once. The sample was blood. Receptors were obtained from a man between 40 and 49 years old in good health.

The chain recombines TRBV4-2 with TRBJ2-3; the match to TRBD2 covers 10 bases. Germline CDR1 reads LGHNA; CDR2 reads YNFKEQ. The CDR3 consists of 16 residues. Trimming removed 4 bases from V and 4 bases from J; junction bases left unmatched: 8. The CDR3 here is CASSRQASGGADTQYF. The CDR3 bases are TGTGCCAGCAGCCGACAAGCTAGCGGGGGTGCAGATACGCAGTATTTT.

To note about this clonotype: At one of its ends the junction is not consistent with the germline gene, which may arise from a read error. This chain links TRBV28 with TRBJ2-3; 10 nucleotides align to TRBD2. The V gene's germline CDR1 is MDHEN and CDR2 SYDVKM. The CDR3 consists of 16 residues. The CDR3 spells CASSFGAGGMADTQYF. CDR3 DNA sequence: TGTGCTAGCAGTTTTGGAGCGGGAGGGATGGCAGATACGCAGTATTTT.